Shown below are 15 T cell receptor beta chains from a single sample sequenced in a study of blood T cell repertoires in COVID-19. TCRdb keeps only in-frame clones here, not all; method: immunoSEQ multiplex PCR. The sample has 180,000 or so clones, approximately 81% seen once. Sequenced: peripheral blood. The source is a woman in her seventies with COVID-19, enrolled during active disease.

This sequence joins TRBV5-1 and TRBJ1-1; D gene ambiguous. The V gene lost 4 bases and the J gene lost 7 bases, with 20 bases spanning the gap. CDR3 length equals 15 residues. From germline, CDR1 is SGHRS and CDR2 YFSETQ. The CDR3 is CASSPGAELRNEAFF. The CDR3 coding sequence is TGCGCCAGCAGCCCCGGCGCGGAACTAAGGAATGAAGCTTTCTTT.

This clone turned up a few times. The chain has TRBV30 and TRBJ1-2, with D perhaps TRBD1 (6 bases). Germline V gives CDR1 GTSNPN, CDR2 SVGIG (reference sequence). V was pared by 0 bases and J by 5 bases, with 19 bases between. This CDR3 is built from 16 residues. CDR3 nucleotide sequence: TGTGCCTGGAGTGTAGGGGGGGGTTTCGAGCCGTATGGCTACACCTTC. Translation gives CAWSVGGGFEPYGYTF.

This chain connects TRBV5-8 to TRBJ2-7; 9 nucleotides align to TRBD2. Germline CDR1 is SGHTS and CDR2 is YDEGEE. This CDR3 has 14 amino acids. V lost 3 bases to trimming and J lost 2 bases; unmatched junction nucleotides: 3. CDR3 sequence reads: CASSSRLAAYEQYF. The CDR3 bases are TGTGCCAGCAGCTCTCGACTAGCGGCCTACGAGCAGTACTTC.

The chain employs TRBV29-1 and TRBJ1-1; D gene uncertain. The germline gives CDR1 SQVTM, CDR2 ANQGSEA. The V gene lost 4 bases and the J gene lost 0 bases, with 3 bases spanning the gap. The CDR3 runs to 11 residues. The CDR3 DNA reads TGCAGCGTTGCCATGAACACTGAAGCTTTCTTT. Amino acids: CSVAMNTEAFF.

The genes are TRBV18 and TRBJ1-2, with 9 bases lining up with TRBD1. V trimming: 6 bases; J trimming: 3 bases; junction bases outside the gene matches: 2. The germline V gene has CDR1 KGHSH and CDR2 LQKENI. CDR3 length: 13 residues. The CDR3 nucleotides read TGTGCCAGCTCCCGGGACAGGGACTATGGCTACACCTTC. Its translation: CASSRDRDYGYTF.

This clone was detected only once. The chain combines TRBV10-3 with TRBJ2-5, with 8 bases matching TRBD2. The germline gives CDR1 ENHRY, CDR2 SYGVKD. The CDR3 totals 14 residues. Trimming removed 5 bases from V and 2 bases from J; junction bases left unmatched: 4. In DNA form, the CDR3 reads TGTGCCATCAGTACAACGGGGGGGCAAGAGACCCAGTACTTC. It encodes CAISTTGGQETQYF.

The CDR3 nucleotides read TGTGCCAGCAGCCATCCGGGACAGCGGTATGGAAACACCATATATTTT. Translating gives CASSHPGQRYGNTIYF. V gene TRBV5-6 combines with J gene TRBJ1-3, with 7 bases identical to TRBD1. The CDR3 spans 16 residues. The V and J ends lost 4 bases and 3 bases, in that order; junction bases with no gene match: 10. The germline gives CDR1 SGHDT, CDR2 YYEEEE.

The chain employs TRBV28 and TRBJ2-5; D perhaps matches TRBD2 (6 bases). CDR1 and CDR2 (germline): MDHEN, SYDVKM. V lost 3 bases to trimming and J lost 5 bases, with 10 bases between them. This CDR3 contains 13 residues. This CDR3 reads CASSFAGIETQYF. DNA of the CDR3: TGTGCCAGCAGTTTCGCGGGGATCGAGACCCAGTACTTC.

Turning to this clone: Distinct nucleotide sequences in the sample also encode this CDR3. This CDR3 is CASSSSTDTQYF. The CDR3, as DNA: TGTGCCAGCAGCTCTAGCACAGATACGCAGTATTTT. The chain recombines TRBV6-2 or TRBV6-3 with TRBJ2-3, with D hard to call. The CDR3 covers 12 residues. Looked up from germline, CDR1 is MNHEY and CDR2 is SVGEGT. V was trimmed by 6 bases and J by 0 bases, leaving 4 bases between them.

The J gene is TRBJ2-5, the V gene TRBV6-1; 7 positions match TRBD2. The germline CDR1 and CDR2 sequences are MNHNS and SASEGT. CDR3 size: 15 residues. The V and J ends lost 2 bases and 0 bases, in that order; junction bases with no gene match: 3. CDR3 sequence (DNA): TGTGCCAGCAGTGAATTCGGGACTAACCAAGAGACCCAGTACTTC. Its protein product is CASSEFGTNQETQYF.

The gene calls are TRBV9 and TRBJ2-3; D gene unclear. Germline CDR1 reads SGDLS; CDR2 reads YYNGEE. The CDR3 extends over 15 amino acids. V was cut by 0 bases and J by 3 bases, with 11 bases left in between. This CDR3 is CASSVGVSVTDTQYF. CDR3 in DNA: TGTGCCAGCAGCGTAGGTGTGAGCGTAACAGATACGCAGTATTTT.

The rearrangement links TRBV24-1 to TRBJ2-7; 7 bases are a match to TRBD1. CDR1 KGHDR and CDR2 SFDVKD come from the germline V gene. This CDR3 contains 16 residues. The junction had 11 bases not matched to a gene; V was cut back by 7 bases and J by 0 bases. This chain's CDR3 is CATSPARGSGSYEQYF. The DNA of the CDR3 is TGTGCCACCAGCCCCGCCAGGGGGAGTGGCTCCTACGAGCAGTACTTC.

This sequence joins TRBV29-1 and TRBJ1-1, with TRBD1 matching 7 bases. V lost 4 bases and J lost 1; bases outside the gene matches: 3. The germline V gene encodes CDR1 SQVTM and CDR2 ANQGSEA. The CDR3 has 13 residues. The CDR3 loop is CSVGQGGNTEAFF. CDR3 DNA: TGCAGCGTTGGACAGGGAGGGAACACTGAAGCTTTCTTT.

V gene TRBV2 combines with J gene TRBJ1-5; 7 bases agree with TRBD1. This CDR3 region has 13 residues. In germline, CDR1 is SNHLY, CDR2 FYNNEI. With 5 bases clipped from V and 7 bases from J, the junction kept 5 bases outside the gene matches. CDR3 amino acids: CASSRQGEQPQHF. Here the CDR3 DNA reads TGTGCCAGCAGTAGACAGGGAGAGCAGCCCCAGCATTTT.

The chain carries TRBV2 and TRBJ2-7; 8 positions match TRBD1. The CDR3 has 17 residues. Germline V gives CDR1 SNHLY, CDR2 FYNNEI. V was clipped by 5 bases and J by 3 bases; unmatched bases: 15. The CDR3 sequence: CASSPGTGPDYFYEQYF. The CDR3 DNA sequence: TGTGCCAGCAGTCCCGGGACAGGACCCGACTACTTCTACGAGCAGTACTTC.